The 15 T cell receptor beta chains below all came from one sample that was sequenced in a study of early T cells in non-severe SARS-CoV-2 infection. MiXCR, applied by TCRdb to the 5' RACE reads, yields one record per CDR3 protein. This table holds about 83,000 distinct CDR3 sequences, approximately 13% found once. Source material: whole blood. The receptors originated from an adult who was a healthcare worker with PCR-confirmed SARS-CoV-2 infection or an uninfected control (not recorded which).

This clonotype occurred a few times. V and J are TRBV7-2 and TRBJ2-7, with D unclear. Germline V gene data show CDR1 as SGHTA and CDR2 as FQGNSA. The CDR3 runs 14 residues. Trimming cost V 0 bases and J 2 bases, with 8 bases left between them. The DNA of the CDR3 is TGTGCCAGCAGCTTAGCGACGACCGCCTACGAGCAGTACTTC. Translated, it gives CASSLATTAYEQYF.

This clonotype occurred many times. The CDR3 bases are TGTGCCAGCAGTTCCTTGAAACTAACTAATGAAAAACTGTTTTTT. This encodes CASSSLKLTNEKLFF. V and J are TRBV12-3 or TRBV12-4 and TRBJ1-4, with D unclear. Trimming took 4 bases from V and 1 from J, leaving 10 bases between them. The CDR3 sequence is 15 residues long.

This clonotype was observed a handful of times. This sequence joins TRBV20-1 and TRBJ2-2; D may be TRBD2 (6 bases). The ends were cut back, 6 bases at V and 4 bases at J, with 18 bases in the middle. The CDR3 covers 15 residues. Germline-derived CDR1 and CDR2 are DFQATT and SNEGSKA (reference sequence). CDR3 nucleotide sequence: TGCAGTGCCCTTAGCGGCGCCGCCGGCACCGGGGAGCTGTTTTTT. Protein product: CSALSGAAGTGELFF.

This clonotype was counted between two and nine times. J is TRBJ2-5 and V is TRBV5-1; 8 nucleotides line up with TRBD2. CDR3 length: 14 residues. J was trimmed by 1 base and V by 4 bases; bases with no gene match: 3. Germline V gives CDR1 SGHRS, CDR2 YFSETQ. This chain's CDR3 is CASSTLAVQETQYF. The DNA of the CDR3 is TGCGCCAGCAGCACACTAGCGGTCCAAGAGACCCAGTACTTC.

This rearrangement joins TRBV12-3 or TRBV12-4 to TRBJ2-3, with 8 bases lining up with TRBD2. The CDR3 runs to 14 residues. Trimming cost V 3 bases and J 4 bases; bases outside gene matches: 3. The CDR3 DNA follows: TGTGCCAGCAGTTTTGGAGCGGGAGCAGATACGCAGTATTTT. Translation: CASSFGAGADTQYF.

The V and J genes are TRBV20-1 and TRBJ2-3, with a tentative D call TRBD2 (5 bases). This CDR3 has 14 residues. V lost 4 bases, J lost 2 bases, and 13 bases lay in between. The V gene's germline CDR1 is DFQATT and CDR2 SNEGSKA (reference sequence). The CDR3, as DNA: TGCAGTGCTATGGAGGACTTGCACACAGATACGCAGTATTTT. Translating gives CSAMEDLHTDTQYF.

This clonotype has at least ten counts. The chain carries TRBV6-6 and TRBJ1-1; D uncertain. V was trimmed by 0 bases and J by 5 bases, leaving 7 bases between them. The CDR3 loop spans 13 amino acids. Per the germline V gene, CDR1 is MNHNY and CDR2 is SVGAGI (reference sequence). CDR3 DNA: TGTGCCAGCAGTTACTCGAGCCTGACTGAAGCTTTCTTT. Amino acids: CASSYSSLTEAFF.

This clonotype was seen many times. This sequence joins TRBV12-3 or TRBV12-4 and TRBJ2-2; D perhaps matches TRBD1 (5 bases). The CDR3 length is 14 residues. Trimming took off 6 bases at V and 4 bases at J, with 12 bases between the two ends. CDR3: CASSSTGGTGELFF. The DNA for the CDR3 is TGTGCCAGCAGCTCAACAGGCGGCACCGGGGAGCTGTTTTTT.

This clonotype was counted between two and nine times. The chain links TRBV6-2 or TRBV6-3 to TRBJ1-1; D is undetermined. Germline lookup yields CDR1 MNHEY and CDR2 SVGEGT. V was pared by 6 bases and J by 2 bases, with 7 bases between. This CDR3 has 12 residues. The CDR3 sequence: CASRPENTEAFF. The DNA for the CDR3 is TGTGCCAGCAGGCCGGAAAACACTGAAGCTTTCTTT.

This clonotype was counted many times. As DNA, the CDR3 is TGTGCCAGCAGCCCCCCGGGACTTTACACCGGGGAGCTGTTTTTT. This encodes CASSPPGLYTGELFF. The chain employs TRBV11-2 and TRBJ2-2; perhaps TRBD2 as D (6 bases). The CDR3 length is 15 residues. Deletions cut 5 bases from V and 3 bases from J, with 13 bases between. The germline V gene has CDR1 SGHAT and CDR2 FQNNGV.

V and J are TRBV5-1 and TRBJ2-2, with TRBD2 matching over 9 bases. The germline gives CDR1 SGHRS, CDR2 YFSETQ. The CDR3 consists of 15 residues. With 2 bases clipped from V and 8 bases from J, the junction kept 7 bases outside the gene matches. The CDR3 is CASSLKGLASGELFF. The CDR3, as DNA: TGCGCCAGCAGCTTAAAGGGACTAGCCTCAGGGGAGCTGTTTTTT. The full variable domain, its missing parts supplied by reference TRBV5-1 and TRBJ2-2, is KAGVTQTPRYLIKTRGQQVTLSCSPISGHRSVSWYQQTPGQGLQFLFEYFSETQRNKGNFPGRFSGRQFSNSRSEMNVSTLELGDSALYLCASSLKGLASGELFFGEGSRLTVL.

V is TRBV12-3 or TRBV12-4 and J is TRBJ2-3; possibly TRBD1 or TRBD2 for D (5 bases each). The CDR3 is 15 residues long. V lost 5 bases, J lost 5 bases, and 17 bases lay in between. The CDR3 nucleotides read TGTGCCAGCAGTCCGTACGGGACCCAAGGAGATACGCAGTATTTT. It codes for CASSPYGTQGDTQYF.

With regard to this clonotype: A much larger clone sits a single nucleotide away, making a read error possible. The DNA of the CDR3 is TGTGCCATCAGTGAGACCAACACCGGGGAGCTGTTTTTT. The encoded protein is CAISETNTGELFF. The J gene is TRBJ2-2, the V gene TRBV10-3; D unresolved. With 2 bases removed from V and 2 bases from J, the gap between germline ends came to 3 bases. The germline V gene has CDR1 ENHRY and CDR2 SYGVKD. CDR3 size: 13 residues.

This clonotype showed up just a few times. The chain uses TRBV7-9 and TRBJ1-5; possibly TRBD1 for D (6 bases). Germline CDR1 SEHNR, CDR2 FQNEAQ (reference sequence). The CDR3 is 12 amino acids. V was pared by 8 bases and J by 8 bases, with 13 bases between. The CDR3 here is CASVSGGEPQHF. CDR3 coding DNA: TGTGCCAGCGTTTCGGGGGGCGAGCCCCAGCATTTT.

This clonotype was seen a few times. The V and J genes are TRBV27 and TRBJ2-5; D unresolved. The CDR3 is 15 residues long. Germline lookup yields CDR1 MNHEY and CDR2 SMNVEV (reference sequence). Between the trimmed V and J ends, which lost 3 bases and 1 base, there was a span of 12 bases. CDR3 sequence reads: CASSFWHSSQETQYF. Here the CDR3 DNA reads TGTGCCAGCAGTTTTTGGCACAGCTCCCAAGAGACCCAGTACTTC.